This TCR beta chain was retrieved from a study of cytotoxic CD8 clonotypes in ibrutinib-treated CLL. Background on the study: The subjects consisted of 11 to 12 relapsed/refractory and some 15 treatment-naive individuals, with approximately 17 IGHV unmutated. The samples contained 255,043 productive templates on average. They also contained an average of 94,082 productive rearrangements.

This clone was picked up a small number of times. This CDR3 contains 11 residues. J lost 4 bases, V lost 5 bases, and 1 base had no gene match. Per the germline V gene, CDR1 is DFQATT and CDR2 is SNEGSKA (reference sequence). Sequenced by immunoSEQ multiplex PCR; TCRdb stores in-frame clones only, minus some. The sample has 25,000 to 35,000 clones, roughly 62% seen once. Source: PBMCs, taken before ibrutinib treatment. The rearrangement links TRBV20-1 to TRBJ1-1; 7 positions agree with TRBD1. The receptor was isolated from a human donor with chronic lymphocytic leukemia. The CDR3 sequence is CSAGDSTEAFF. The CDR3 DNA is TGCAGTGCTGGGGACAGCACTGAAGCTTTCTTT.